One and the same sample provided the 10 T cell receptor beta chains below, sequenced in a study of blood T cell repertoires in COVID-19. Profiling relied on immunoSEQ multiplex PCR, and the TCRdb table lists in-frame clones only, not all of them. Of about 140,000 clones in the sample, around nine tenths are singletons; the top ten hold over 9.5%. Material for sequencing was peripheral blood. The receptor set was obtained from a man in his fifties or sixties with active or convalescent COVID-19.

This chain joins TRBV14 and TRBJ1-2; D is possibly TRBD1 (5 bases). V was shortened by 6 bases and J by 4 bases, with 18 bases between the two germline ends. CDR1 is SGHDN, CDR2 FVKESK, per germline. This CDR3 region has 15 residues. CDR3 loop: CASSRTGAPGYGYTF. As DNA, the CDR3 is TGTGCCAGCAGTCGCACTGGGGCGCCCGGCTATGGCTACACCTTC.

The gene calls are TRBV10-3 and TRBJ1-3; a possible D gene is TRBD1 (5 bases). The CDR3 sequence is 15 residues long. CDR1 is ENHRY and CDR2 is SYGVKD in the germline V gene. V gave up 2 bases and J gave up 2 bases, with 10 bases separating them. The CDR3 protein is CAISERQGTGNTIYF. In DNA, the CDR3 is TGTGCCATCAGTGAGCGGCAGGGAACTGGAAACACCATATATTTT.

The chain combines TRBV5-1 with TRBJ2-1; the match to TRBD2 covers 11 bases. This CDR3 contains 15 residues. The ends lost 0 bases at V and 7 bases at J; junction bases unmatched: 3. Germline values: CDR1 SGHRS, CDR2 YFSETQ. The CDR3 nucleotides read TGCGCCAGCAGCTTGGAACTAGCGGGAGTTAATGAGCAGTTCTTC. Translated: CASSLELAGVNEQFF.

V gene TRBV6-5 combines with J gene TRBJ2-4; D not resolved. V lost 6 bases and J 0 bases, leaving 6 bases between the germline ends. The CDR3 length is 13 residues. Germline CDR1 MNHEY, CDR2 SVGAGI. The CDR3 region is CASREIAKNIQYF. DNA for the CDR3: TGTGCCAGCAGGGAGATAGCCAAAAACATTCAGTACTTC.

The chain recombines TRBV6-5 with TRBJ2-7; D possibly corresponds to TRBD2 (6 bases). The ends were cut back, 7 bases at V and 0 bases at J, with 16 bases in the middle. CDR1 MNHEY and CDR2 SVGAGI come from the germline V gene. The CDR3 totals 15 residues. CDR3 protein: CASKLLADSSYEQYF. In DNA form, the CDR3 reads TGTGCCAGCAAATTACTAGCAGACTCCTCCTACGAGCAGTACTTC.

This chain joins TRBV28 and TRBJ1-5, with no clear D. The CDR3 length is 12 residues. Germline V gene sequence: CDR1 MDHEN, CDR2 SYDVKM. Trimming pared 8 bases from V and 9 bases from J, leaving 14 bases between. The CDR3 nucleotides read TGTGCCAGCTACATTACTCCGGGGCCCCAGCATTTT. This sequence encodes CASYITPGPQHF.

The chain recombines TRBV28 with TRBJ2-7, with 12 bases lining up with TRBD1. Germline V CDR1 and CDR2: MDHEN, SYDVKM. The CDR3 contains 18 residues. With 6 bases clipped from V and 7 bases from J, the junction kept 19 bases outside the gene matches. CDR3 bases: TGTGCCAGCAGCCAAGTGGGACAGGGGGCCCCCTGGGCTCGTGAGCAGTACTTC. Its protein product is CASSQVGQGAPWAREQYF. Using reference TRBV28 and TRBJ2-7 for the parts outside the CDR3, the full variable domain is DVKVTQSSRYLVKRTGEKVFLECVQDMDHENMFWYRQDPGLGLRLIYFSYDVKMKEKGDIPEGYSVSREKKERFSLILESASTNQTSMYLCASSQVGQGAPWAREQYFGPGTRLTVT.

The gene calls are TRBV10-3 and TRBJ2-3, with 10 bases identical to TRBD2. The CDR3 extends over 18 amino acids. Germline loops: CDR1 ENHRY, CDR2 SYGVKD. V shed 3 bases, J shed 4 bases, and the junction held 13 bases outside the gene matches. In DNA form, the CDR3 reads TGTGCCATCAGTGAATCTCCCCGTACTAGCGGGACCGCAGATACGCAGTATTTT. Translating gives CAISESPRTSGTADTQYF.

The V call is TRBV20-1, the J call TRBJ2-7; D is possibly TRBD1 (6 bases). Germline CDR1 is DFQATT and CDR2 is SNEGSKA (reference sequence). This CDR3 region has 15 residues. The V and J ends lost 3 bases and 2 bases respectively, with 17 bases between them. The CDR3 here is CSASSRTDLPYEQYF. The CDR3, as DNA: TGCAGTGCTAGTTCGCGGACAGACCTTCCCTACGAGCAGTACTTC.

The rearrangement links TRBV19 to TRBJ2-1; TRBD2 agrees at 7 bases. J gave up 8 bases and V 5 bases, and 6 bases lay outside the gene matches. The CDR3 runs to 13 residues. CDR1 and CDR2 (germline): LNHDA, SQIVND (reference sequence). CDR3 nucleotide sequence: TGTGCCAGTAGTCCGACTAGCAAGGATGAGCAGTTCTTC. It is translated as CASSPTSKDEQFF.